The clone carrying this T cell receptor beta chain has at least ten counts. Its matching antigen is unknown. Looked up from germline, CDR1 is MDHEN and CDR2 is SYDVKM. The V end was cut by 3 bases, the J end by 4 bases, with 11 bases between. The CDR3 sequence is 14 residues long. This entry comes from a study of T cells after posttransplantation cyclophosphamide. Whole-study results and caveats: Tissue-infiltrating T cells from skin or gut overlapped little with blood T cells. Later post-transplant blood repertoires were often dominated by donor CD8+ memory clones. Recipient CMV seropositivity and CMV reactivation strongly tracked TRB clonality.

Busulfan-fludarabine conditioning, marrow transplant, and cyclophosphamide on days +3 and +4 were administered. TCRdb's table, derived via immunoSEQ multiplex PCR, lists solely in-frame clones and lacks some. The sample was found to contain 24,000 or so clones, and every one recurs. The chain is built from TRBV28 and TRBJ2-3, with unresolved D. The material sequenced was PBMCs, taken after allogeneic stem cell transplant with posttransplant cyclophosphamide. This TCR derives from a young adult male patient who received an allogeneic stem cell transplant from a related donor, was CMV-positive, and had no GVHD. A subset of T cells may come from the graft donor. CDR3 sequence: CASSFLSSSDTQYF. Here the CDR3 DNA reads TGTGCCAGCAGTTTCCTCTCTTCTTCAGATACGCAGTATTTT.